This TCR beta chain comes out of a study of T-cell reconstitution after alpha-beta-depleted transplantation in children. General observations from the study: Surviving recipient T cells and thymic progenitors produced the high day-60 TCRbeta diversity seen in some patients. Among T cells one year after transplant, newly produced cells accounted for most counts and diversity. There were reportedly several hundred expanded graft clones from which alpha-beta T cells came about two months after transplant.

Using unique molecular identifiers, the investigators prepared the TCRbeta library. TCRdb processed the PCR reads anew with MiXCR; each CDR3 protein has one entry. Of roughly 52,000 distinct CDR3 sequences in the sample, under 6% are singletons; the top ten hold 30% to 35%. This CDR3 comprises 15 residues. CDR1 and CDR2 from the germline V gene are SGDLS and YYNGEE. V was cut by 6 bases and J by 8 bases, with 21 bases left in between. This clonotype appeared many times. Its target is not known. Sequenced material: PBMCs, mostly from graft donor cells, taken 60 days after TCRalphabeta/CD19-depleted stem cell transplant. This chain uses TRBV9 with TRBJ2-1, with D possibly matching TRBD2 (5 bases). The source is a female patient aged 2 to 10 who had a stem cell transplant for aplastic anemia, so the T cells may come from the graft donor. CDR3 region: CASTPGVGVVHEQFF. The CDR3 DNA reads TGTGCCAGCACCCCCGGGGTGGGAGTCGTCCATGAGCAGTTCTTC.